This TCR beta chain came from a study of blood T cell repertoires in COVID-19. Looking at the study overall: PBMCs, B-cell-depleted T cells, or T cells provided the cDNA or gDNA that made up the material.

The CDR3 spans 17 residues. The V and J ends lost 0 bases and 6 bases, in that order; junction bases with no gene match: 11. Germline loops: CDR1 LGHNA, CDR2 YSLEER. Sequenced by immunoSEQ multiplex PCR; TCRdb stores in-frame clones only, minus some. The data show 65,000 to 95,000 clones, 88% seen once. This clone has more than one count but fewer than ten. The sequenced sample was peripheral blood. The receptor was isolated from a man in his 70s with acute or convalescent COVID-19. The chain combines TRBV4-3 with TRBJ1-2; 9 bases map to TRBD1. The CDR3 is CASSQDRSQGASDGYTF. As DNA, the CDR3 is TGCGCCAGCAGCCAAGATAGATCACAGGGGGCGTCTGATGGCTACACCTTC.